This TCR beta chain emerged from a study of cytomegalovirus exposure and HLA in healthy donors. The study ran its PCR with 60 Vbeta and 13 Jbeta primers. TCRdb keeps only in-frame clones here, not all; method: immunoSEQ multiplex PCR. Of around 120,000 clones detected, roughly three fifths appear once; the ten largest clones hold about a tenth. As concerns this clone: This CDR3 is also generated by other DNA sequences in the sample.

This CDR3 region has 15 residues. Per the germline V gene, CDR1 is SGDLS and CDR2 is YYNGEE. V was pared by 3 bases and J by 0 bases, with 6 bases of the junction left unmatched. The chain has TRBV9 and TRBJ2-7, with 7 positions matching TRBD2. The sequence was obtained from a man aged 40-49 years in good health and CMV-seropositive. Sequencing input: PBMCs. The CDR3 region is CASSASGGSSYEQYF. DNA for the CDR3: TGTGCCAGCAGCGCTTCTGGCGGGAGCTCCTACGAGCAGTACTTC.